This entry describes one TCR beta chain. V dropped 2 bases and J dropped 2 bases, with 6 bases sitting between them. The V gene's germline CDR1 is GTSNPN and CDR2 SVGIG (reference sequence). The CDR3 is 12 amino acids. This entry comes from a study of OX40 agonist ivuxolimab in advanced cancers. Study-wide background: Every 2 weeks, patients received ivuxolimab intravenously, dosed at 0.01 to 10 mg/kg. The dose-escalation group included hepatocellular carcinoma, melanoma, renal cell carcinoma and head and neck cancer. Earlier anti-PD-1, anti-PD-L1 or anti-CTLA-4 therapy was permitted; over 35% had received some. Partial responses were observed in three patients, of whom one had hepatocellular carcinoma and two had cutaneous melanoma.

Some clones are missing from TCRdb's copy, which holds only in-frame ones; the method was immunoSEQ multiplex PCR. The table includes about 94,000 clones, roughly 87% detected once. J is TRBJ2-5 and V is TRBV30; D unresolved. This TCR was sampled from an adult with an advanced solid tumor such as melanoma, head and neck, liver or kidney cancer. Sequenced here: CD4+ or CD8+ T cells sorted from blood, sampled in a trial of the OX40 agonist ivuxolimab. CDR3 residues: CAWSPLQETQYF. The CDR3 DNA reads TGTGCCTGGAGTCCACTACAAGAGACCCAGTACTTC.